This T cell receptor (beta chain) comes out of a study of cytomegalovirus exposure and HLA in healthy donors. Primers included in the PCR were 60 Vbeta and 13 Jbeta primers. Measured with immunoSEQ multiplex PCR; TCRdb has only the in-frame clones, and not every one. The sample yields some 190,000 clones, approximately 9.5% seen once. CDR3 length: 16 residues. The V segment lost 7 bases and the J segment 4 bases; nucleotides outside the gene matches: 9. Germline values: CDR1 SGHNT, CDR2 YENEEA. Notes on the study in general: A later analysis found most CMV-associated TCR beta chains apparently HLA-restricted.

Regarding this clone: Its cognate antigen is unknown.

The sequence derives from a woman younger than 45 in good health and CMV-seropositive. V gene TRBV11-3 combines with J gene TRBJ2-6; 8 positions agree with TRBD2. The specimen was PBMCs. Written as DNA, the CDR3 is TGTGCCAGCATACGGCGGGGGGCGCTAGGGGCCAACGTCCTGACTTTC. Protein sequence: CASIRRGALGANVLTF.